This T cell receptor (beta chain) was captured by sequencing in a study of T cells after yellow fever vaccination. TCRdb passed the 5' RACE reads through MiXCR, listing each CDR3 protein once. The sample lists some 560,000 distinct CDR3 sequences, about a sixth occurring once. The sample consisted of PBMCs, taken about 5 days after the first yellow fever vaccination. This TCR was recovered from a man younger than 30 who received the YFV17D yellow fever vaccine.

CDR3 loop: CASSFLRGSNQPQHF. The CDR3, as DNA: TGTGCCAGCAGCTTCCTTCGGGGCAGCAATCAGCCCCAGCATTTT. The chain has TRBV7-2 and TRBJ1-5; the D gene is possibly TRBD1 (5 bases). The V end was cut by 3 bases, the J end by 1 base, with 10 bases between. The CDR3 is 15 amino acids. CDR1 SGHTA and CDR2 FQGNSA come from the germline V gene.